Following are 23 T cell receptor beta chains from one sample sequenced in a study of T-cell memory formation after mild COVID-19. One entry per CDR3 protein, called by TCRdb with MiXCR from the 5' RACE reads. The sample lists under 250,000 distinct CDR3 sequences, more than 9% seen once, with 3% to 3.5% in the top ten. Material: PBMCs or a T cell subset sorted from them (not recorded which). These receptors came from a man in his late teens or twenties who had mild COVID-19 (a few samples of this study predate the infection). Cell type and time point are not known.

The rearrangement joins TRBV20-1 to TRBJ2-7; 9 positions agree with TRBD1. The CDR3 runs to 12 residues. Germline CDR1 DFQATT, CDR2 SNEGSKA (reference sequence). V shed 5 bases, J shed 3 bases, and the junction held 2 bases outside the gene matches. CDR3 DNA sequence: TGCAGTGCTCCGGGACAGGGCTACGAGCAGTACTTC. Amino acid sequence: CSAPGQGYEQYF.

The CDR3 nucleotides are TGTGCCAGCAGTTTACTCGGCTCTGGAGAGACCCAGTACTTC. Translating it yields CASSLLGSGETQYF. The chain carries TRBV12-3 or TRBV12-4 and TRBJ2-5, with no clear D. The CDR3 totals 14 residues. Trimming pared 2 bases from V and 4 bases from J, leaving 11 bases between.

The chain carries TRBV5-1 and TRBJ2-2, with 10 bases identical to TRBD2. V shed 4 bases, J shed 3 bases, and the junction held 0 bases outside the gene matches. CDR3 length equals 14 residues. Germline CDR1 and CDR2: SGHRS and YFSETQ. The CDR3 here is CASSLAGDTGELFF. The CDR3 nucleotides are TGCGCCAGCAGCCTAGCGGGGGACACCGGGGAGCTGTTTTTT.

The sample holds a few counts of this clonotype. The chain employs TRBV7-3 and TRBJ1-5; perhaps TRBD1 as D (5 bases). This CDR3 has 12 amino acids. V was pared by 2 bases and J by 11 bases, with 10 bases between. The germline CDR1 and CDR2 sequences are SGHTA and FQGTGA. CDR3 sequence reads: CASSLVSRAQHF. The CDR3 DNA follows: TGTGCCAGCAGCTTAGTGTCCAGGGCCCAGCATTTT.

The chain employs TRBV4-2 and TRBJ1-4; 7 bases align to TRBD1. Trimming cost V 3 bases and J 12 bases; bases outside gene matches: 4. This CDR3 region has 12 residues. The germline gives CDR1 LGHNA, CDR2 YNFKEQ. CDR3 amino acids: CASSQRGRELFF. In nucleotides, the CDR3 is TGTGCCAGCAGCCAGAGGGGGCGGGAACTGTTTTTT.

This clonotype was seen more than once but under ten times. CDR3 residues: CASSQDRSQPQHF. DNA of the CDR3: TGTGCCAGCAGCCAAGATCGAAGCCAGCCCCAGCATTTT. The chain links TRBV3-1 to TRBJ1-5; D not certain. Germline V lookup: CDR1 LGHDT, CDR2 YNNKEL (reference sequence). The ends were cut back, 0 bases at V and 7 bases at J, with 7 bases in the middle. The CDR3 is 13 residues long.

The genes are TRBV7-9 and TRBJ2-2; D is unresolved. The CDR3 length is 14 residues. Trimming took off 3 bases at V and 4 bases at J, with 9 bases between the two ends. Germline CDR1 reads SEHNR; CDR2 reads FQNEAQ (reference sequence). CDR3 in amino acids: CASSLSQSTGELFF. CDR3 coding DNA: TGTGCCAGCAGCTTGAGTCAGTCCACCGGGGAGCTGTTTTTT.

This clonotype was counted between two and nine times. In nucleotides, the CDR3 is TGCGCCAGCAGCTTGGCTAGTATGAACACCGGGGAGCTGTTTTTT. Its translation is CASSLASMNTGELFF. The J gene is TRBJ2-2, the V gene TRBV5-1; D is undetermined. Deletions cut 0 bases from V and 1 base from J, with 7 bases between. Germline assignment: CDR1 SGHRS and CDR2 YFSETQ. The CDR3 loop spans 15 amino acids.

CDR3 sequence: CASSARGTSYEQYF. The CDR3, as DNA: TGCGCCAGCAGCGCGCGGGGGACCTCCTACGAGCAGTACTTC. V and J are TRBV5-1 and TRBJ2-7; 7 bases agree with TRBD2. Germline V lookup: CDR1 SGHRS, CDR2 YFSETQ. J gave up 0 bases and V 4 bases, and 4 bases lay outside the gene matches. The CDR3 runs 14 residues.

The chain carries TRBV6-2 or TRBV6-3 and TRBJ1-3, with D hard to call. The CDR3 totals 10 residues. The germline V gene has CDR1 MNHEY and CDR2 SVGEGT. V was pared by 5 bases and J by 7 bases, with 3 bases between. The CDR3 nucleotides are TGTGCCAGCAGTGCGAACACCATATATTTT. It specifies CASSANTIYF.

This chain joins TRBV4-1 and TRBJ1-1; D remains unclear. The CDR3 has 15 amino acids. V was trimmed by 0 bases and J by 7 bases, leaving 15 bases between them. Germline CDR1 reads MGHRA; CDR2 reads YSYEKL. This chain's CDR3 is CASSQEAPRTIEAFF. In DNA, the CDR3 is TGCGCCAGCAGCCAAGAAGCCCCCCGGACCATTGAAGCTTTCTTT.

This chain connects TRBV5-1 to TRBJ1-4, with TRBD1 identical over 8 bases. The CDR3 contains 14 residues. V lost 4 bases to trimming and J lost 6 bases; unmatched junction nucleotides: 5. Germline V CDR1 and CDR2: SGHRS, YFSETQ. The CDR3 region has the DNA TGCGCCAGCAGCCAGGGGGCCCTGGATGAAAAACTGTTTTTT. It translates to CASSQGALDEKLFF.

CDR3 loop: CAWRLAGGPYTQYF. The CDR3, as DNA: TGTGCCTGGAGACTAGCGGGGGGGCCGTATACGCAGTATTTT. The V call is TRBV30, the J call TRBJ2-3, with 13 nucleotides matching TRBD2. This CDR3 region has 14 residues. CDR1 and CDR2 from the germline V gene are GTSNPN and SVGIG (reference sequence). The ends lost 3 bases at V and 7 bases at J; junction bases unmatched: 4.

This clonotype was observed a handful of times. The chain carries TRBV14 and TRBJ2-3, with a possible D match to TRBD2 (6 bases). The germline CDR1 and CDR2 sequences are SGHDN and FVKESK. The CDR3 has 16 amino acids. Trimming stripped 0 bases from V and 1 base from J, with 11 bases between. In nucleotides, the CDR3 is TGTGCCAGCAGCCAAGATCTAGGAGGGCGCACAGATACGCAGTATTTT. This encodes CASSQDLGGRTDTQYF.

Only a few counts were recorded for this clonotype. The chain links TRBV5-1 to TRBJ1-1; D may be TRBD1 (6 bases). Trimming pared 1 base from V and 2 bases from J, leaving 18 bases between. Germline loops: CDR1 SGHRS, CDR2 YFSETQ. This CDR3 is built from 17 residues. The CDR3 sequence is CASSLTGAGTANTEAFF. The CDR3 DNA is TGCGCCAGCAGCTTGACGGGGGCCGGAACTGCCAACACTGAAGCTTTCTTT.

This clonotype has just a few counts. V usage is TRBV7-2 and J usage is TRBJ1-4; tentatively, D is TRBD1 (6 bases). V lost 2 bases, J lost 3 bases, and 13 bases lay in between. The V gene's germline CDR1 is SGHTA and CDR2 FQGNSA. The CDR3 has 16 amino acids. CDR3 region: CASSLQGRLANEKLFF. The CDR3 DNA sequence: TGTGCCAGCAGCTTACAGGGGAGGCTAGCTAATGAAAAACTGTTTTTT.

This chain joins TRBV29-1 and TRBJ1-1; maybe TRBD1 (6 bases). The germline V gene encodes CDR1 SQVTM and CDR2 ANQGSEA. The V end lost 4 bases, the J end lost 9 bases, and 18 bases lay between the germline ends. The CDR3 runs 13 residues. CDR3 bases: TGCAGCGTTGCGGGGGGGGACATATTTAAAGCTTTCTTT. This gives the protein CSVAGGDIFKAFF. Based on the CDR3 plus reference TRBV29-1 and TRBJ1-1, the full variable domain is SAVISQKPSRDICQRGTSLTIQCQVDSQVTMMFWYRQQPGQSLTLIATANQGSEATYESGFVIDKFPISRPNLTFSTLTVSNMSPEDSSIYLCSVAGGDIFKAFFGQGTRLTVV.

This clonotype was recorded at least ten times. The chain joins TRBV2 to TRBJ2-5; maybe TRBD2 (7 bases). Germline V CDR1 and CDR2: SNHLY, FYNNEI. The germline V and J ends were trimmed by 7 bases and 4 bases, with 19 bases remaining between them. CDR3 length: 15 amino acids. The DNA of the CDR3 is TGTGCCAGCAATAATCGCGGGGGCCGAGGAGAGACCCAGTACTTC. Translation gives CASNNRGGRGETQYF.

This clonotype was observed a few times. The genes are TRBV5-1 and TRBJ2-3; 7 bases line up with TRBD2. The CDR3 is 13 residues long. Germline CDR1 SGHRS, CDR2 YFSETQ. Trimming removed 9 bases from V and 5 bases from J; junction bases left unmatched: 9. The DNA for the CDR3 is TGCGCCACCCGAGGGGAGCGGGGAGATACGCAGTATTTT. Protein sequence: CATRGERGDTQYF. The full variable domain, completed using reference TRBV5-1 and TRBJ2-3, is KAGVTQTPRYLIKTRGQQVTLSCSPISGHRSVSWYQQTPGQGLQFLFEYFSETQRNKGNFPGRFSGRQFSNSRSEMNVSTLELGDSALYLCATRGERGDTQYFGPGTRLTVL.

V and J are TRBV6-6 and TRBJ1-1; D unclear. Germline CDR1 MNHNY, CDR2 SVGAGI (reference sequence). The CDR3 length is 13 residues. V was trimmed by 10 bases and J by 1 base, leaving 13 bases between them. The DNA of the CDR3 is TGTGCCACCTGGCGTGCAGGGAACACTGAAGCTTTCTTT. It codes for CATWRAGNTEAFF.

The chain joins TRBV18 to TRBJ2-1; TRBD1 matches 9 bases. This CDR3 comprises 17 residues. The trim removed 3 bases at V and 2 bases at J, leaving 8 bases unmatched. Germline assignment: CDR1 KGHSH and CDR2 LQKENI. DNA of the CDR3: TGTGCCAGCTCACCCGCCCGCGGACAGGGGACCTACAATGAGCAGTTCTTC. Encoded protein: CASSPARGQGTYNEQFF.

A few counts support this clonotype. The chain recombines TRBV29-1 with TRBJ2-5; D tentatively reads TRBD1 or TRBD2 (5 bases each). Per germline, CDR1 SQVTM and CDR2 ANQGSEA. The CDR3 has 12 residues. Trimming took off 6 bases at V and 3 bases at J, with 11 bases between the two ends. The chain's CDR3 is CSVGAREETQYF. CDR3 nucleotide sequence: TGCAGCGTCGGGGCCAGGGAAGAGACCCAGTACTTC.

The rearrangement uses TRBV5-1 and TRBJ2-3; TRBD2 agrees at 9 bases. Germline values: CDR1 SGHRS, CDR2 YFSETQ. After removal of 4 bases from V and 4 bases from J, the junction contained 13 bases not matched to a gene. The CDR3 contains 17 residues. This chain's CDR3 is CASSQLARGGIADTQYF. The CDR3 DNA follows: TGCGCCAGCAGCCAACTTGCGCGGGGGGGCATCGCAGATACGCAGTATTTT.